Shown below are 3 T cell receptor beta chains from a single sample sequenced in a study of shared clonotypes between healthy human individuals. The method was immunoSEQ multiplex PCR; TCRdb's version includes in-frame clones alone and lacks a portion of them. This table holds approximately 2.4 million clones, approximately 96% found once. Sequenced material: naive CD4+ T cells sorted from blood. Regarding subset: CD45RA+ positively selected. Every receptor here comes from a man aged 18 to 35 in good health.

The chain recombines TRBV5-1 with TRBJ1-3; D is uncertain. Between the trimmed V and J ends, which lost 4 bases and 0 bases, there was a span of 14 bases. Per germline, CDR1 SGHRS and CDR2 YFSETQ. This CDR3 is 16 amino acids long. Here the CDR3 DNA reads TGCGCCAGCAGCCCCGAACCCCCACTCTCTGGAAACACCATATATTTT. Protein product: CASSPEPPLSGNTIYF.

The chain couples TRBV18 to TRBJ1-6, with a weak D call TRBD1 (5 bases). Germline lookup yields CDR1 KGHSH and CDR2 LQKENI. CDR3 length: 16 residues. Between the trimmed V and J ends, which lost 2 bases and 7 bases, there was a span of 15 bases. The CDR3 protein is CASSPSRGDVNSPLHF. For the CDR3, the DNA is TGTGCCAGCTCACCATCTCGGGGGGACGTAAATTCACCCCTCCACTTT. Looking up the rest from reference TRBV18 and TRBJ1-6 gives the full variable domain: NAGVMQNPRHLVRRRGQEARLRCSPMKGHSHVYWYRQLPEEGLKFMVYLQKENIIDESGMPKERFSAEFPKEGPSILRIQQVVRGDSAAYFCASSPSRGDVNSPLHFGNGTRLTVT.

The CDR3 DNA sequence: TGTGCCAGCAGCTTAGCAGGAGGGGTTCAGTTCTTC. Its protein is CASSLAGGVQFF. V usage is TRBV11-2 and J usage is TRBJ2-1, with D maybe TRBD2 (6 bases). The CDR3 runs to 12 residues. CDR1 and CDR2 (germline): SGHAT, FQNNGV. Trimming cost V 1 base and J 13 bases, with 11 bases left between them.